A single sample gave rise to the 29 T cell receptor beta chains below, sequenced in a study of T-cell memory formation after mild COVID-19. TCRdb analysed the 5' RACE reads with MiXCR anew, one entry per CDR3 protein. Seen here are under 350,000 distinct CDR3 sequences, about 17% observed once, and the top ten hold 22%. Sequenced: PBMCs or a T cell subset sorted from them (not recorded which). The source of these receptors is a man in his late teens or twenties who had mild COVID-19 (a few samples of this study predate the infection). Cell type and time point are not known.

This sequence joins TRBV7-6 and TRBJ2-7; the D gene is possibly TRBD2 (6 bases). This CDR3 is 16 amino acids long. Germline V lookup: CDR1 SGHVS, CDR2 FNYEAQ. The V gene lost 5 bases and the J gene lost 1 base, with 18 bases spanning the gap. In DNA, the CDR3 is TGTGCCAGCAGCCCATCGGGGAGGAGAAGGTCCTACGAGCAGTACTTC. It specifies CASSPSGRRRSYEQYF.

The gene calls are TRBV5-6 and TRBJ1-2; D is possibly TRBD1 (5 bases). Germline V CDR1 and CDR2: SGHDT, YYEEEE. The V gene lost 4 bases and the J gene lost 1 base, with 17 bases spanning the gap. The CDR3 is 16 residues long. DNA of the CDR3: TGTGCCAGCAGCCTAGCGACAGATAAGATTAACTATGGCTACACCTTC. Protein sequence: CASSLATDKINYGYTF.

V is TRBV6-1 and J is TRBJ1-6; 9 bases line up with TRBD1. The CDR3 loop spans 15 amino acids. Germline V gene sequence: CDR1 MNHNS, CDR2 SASEGT. The ends lost 4 bases at V and 6 bases at J; junction bases unmatched: 4. The CDR3 region is CASSGEGQGNSPLHF. Here the CDR3 DNA reads TGTGCCAGCAGTGGAGAGGGACAGGGTAATTCACCCCTCCACTTT.

This clonotype was seen more than once but under ten times. The rearrangement links TRBV6-6 to TRBJ1-5, with a weak D call TRBD1 (6 bases). The CDR3 contains 14 residues. Trimming cost V 5 bases and J 5 bases, with 13 bases left between them. CDR1 is MNHNY, CDR2 SVGAGI, per germline (reference sequence). CDR3 in amino acids: CASSETQGYQPQHF. DNA of the CDR3: TGTGCCAGCAGTGAAACACAGGGATATCAGCCCCAGCATTTT.

J is TRBJ2-7 and V is TRBV28, with a tentative D call TRBD1 (6 bases). V lost 6 bases and J 4 bases, leaving 16 bases between the germline ends. The CDR3 sequence is 14 residues long. CDR1 and CDR2 from the germline V gene are MDHEN and SYDVKM. The CDR3 region is CASSEVGHPYEQYV. The CDR3 nucleotides read TGTGCCAGCAGCGAGGTGGGACACCCTTACGAGCAGTACGTC.

The V and J genes are TRBV7-8 and TRBJ2-1; 7 bases are a match to TRBD1. V shed 5 bases, J shed 6 bases, and the junction held 10 bases outside the gene matches. CDR3 length: 15 residues. The germline CDR1 and CDR2 sequences are SGHVS and FQNEAQ. As DNA, the CDR3 is TGTGCCAGCAGCCCCGGGAAGGGGGCCCTCAATGAGCAGTTCTTC. Translation gives CASSPGKGALNEQFF.

CDR3 residues: CASSTRKNTEAFF. CDR3 sequence (DNA): TGTGCCAGTAGCACACGGAAGAACACTGAAGCTTTCTTT. This chain uses TRBV19 with TRBJ1-1; no reliable D call. CDR1 LNHDA and CDR2 SQIVND come from the germline V gene (reference sequence). Trimming shortened V by 6 bases and J by 1 base, and 9 bases separated the two germline ends. There are 13 residues in the CDR3.

This clonotype came up a few times. The genes are TRBV4-1 and TRBJ2-2; 9 bases fit TRBD1. Germline CDR1 MGHRA, CDR2 YSYEKL. The CDR3 length is 15 residues. J gave up 7 bases and V 1 base, and 4 bases lay outside the gene matches. For the CDR3, the DNA is TGCGCCAGCAGCCAAGGACAGGGGGAGGACGGGGAGCTGTTTTTT. Protein sequence: CASSQGQGEDGELFF.

The V and J genes are TRBV20-1 and TRBJ2-3; 7 bases agree with TRBD2. This CDR3 comprises 15 residues. Unmatched junction bases numbered 11, after V lost 3 bases and J lost 5 bases. Germline CDR1 DFQATT, CDR2 SNEGSKA (reference sequence). The chain's CDR3 is CSASGGGVGGDTQYF. CDR3 DNA sequence: TGCAGTGCTAGCGGCGGGGGAGTGGGTGGAGATACGCAGTATTTT.

A few counts support this clonotype. The genes are TRBV7-2 and TRBJ1-2; D uncertain. Germline V gene data show CDR1 as SGHTA and CDR2 as FQGNSA. V was shortened by 1 base and J by 7 bases, with 10 bases between the two germline ends. The CDR3 is made up of 13 amino acids. DNA of the CDR3: TGTGCCAGCAGCTTAGATAGGTTGGTTGGCTACACCTTC. It is translated as CASSLDRLVGYTF.

The CDR3 loop is CASSLLWGYEQYF. Here the CDR3 DNA reads TGTGCCAGCAGTCTCTTATGGGGCTACGAGCAGTACTTC. The rearrangement joins TRBV12-3 or TRBV12-4 to TRBJ2-7; D remains unclear. The CDR3 runs 13 residues. V shed 5 bases and J shed 3 bases, with 11 bases lying between them.

A few counts support this clonotype. The chain combines TRBV18 with TRBJ2-1, with D maybe TRBD1 (6 bases). Between the trimmed V and J ends, which lost 3 bases and 0 bases, there was a span of 12 bases. Germline loops: CDR1 KGHSH, CDR2 LQKENI. CDR3 length equals 16 residues. The CDR3 is CASSPGHKSSYNEQFF. For the CDR3, the DNA is TGTGCCAGCTCACCGGGACATAAGTCCTCCTACAATGAGCAGTTCTTC. Full variable domain (remainder filled in from reference TRBV18 and TRBJ2-1): NAGVMQNPRHLVRRRGQEARLRCSPMKGHSHVYWYRQLPEEGLKFMVYLQKENIIDESGMPKERFSAEFPKEGPSILRIQQVVRGDSAAYFCASSPGHKSSYNEQFFGPGTRLTVL.

The chain is built from TRBV7-8 and TRBJ2-3; D gene uncertain. V was cut by 2 bases and J by 5 bases, with 5 bases left in between. Germline values: CDR1 SGHVS, CDR2 FQNEAQ. This CDR3 contains 12 residues. The CDR3 is CASSLSLDTQYF. The CDR3 nucleotides are TGTGCCAGCAGCTTATCCCTAGATACGCAGTATTTT.

The chain uses TRBV14 and TRBJ2-3; D may be TRBD2 (5 bases). Germline V gene data show CDR1 as SGHDN and CDR2 as FVKESK. CDR3 length: 17 residues. Trimming shortened V by 4 bases and J by 3 bases, and 20 bases separated the two germline ends. The CDR3 reads CASSPNQAGWRTDTQYF. CDR3 bases: TGTGCCAGCAGCCCGAATCAGGCGGGCTGGAGAACAGATACGCAGTATTTT.

This clonotype has only a few counts. V is TRBV4-1 and J is TRBJ2-3, with 13 bases aligning to TRBD2. The J segment lost 4 bases and the V segment lost 3 bases, leaving 4 bases of the junction unmatched. Germline CDR1 is MGHRA and CDR2 is YSYEKL. The CDR3 sequence is 16 residues long. CDR3 nucleotides: TGCGCCAGCAGCCAGAGACTAGCGGGGGGTGCAGATACGCAGTATTTT. Residues: CASSQRLAGGADTQYF.

This clonotype was seen many times. The rearrangement uses TRBV6-2 or TRBV6-3 and TRBJ2-1; TRBD1 matches at 9 bases. In germline, CDR1 is MNHEY, CDR2 SVGEGT. The V gene end was trimmed by 8 bases and the J gene end by 2 bases; junction bases not matched to a gene: 7. The CDR3 is 15 residues long. CDR3: CASGHRTGAYNEQFF. For the CDR3, the DNA is TGTGCCAGCGGCCATCGGACAGGGGCCTACAATGAGCAGTTCTTC.

This clonotype was found a few times. The rearrangement joins TRBV4-3 to TRBJ2-7; D is perhaps TRBD1 (5 bases). CDR3 size: 14 residues. The germline CDR1 and CDR2 sequences are LGHNA and YSLEER. Trimming took 1 base from V and 5 from J, leaving 12 bases between them. The CDR3 spells CASSQGAGSDEQYF. The CDR3 bases are TGCGCCAGCAGCCAAGGGGCAGGGTCGGACGAGCAGTACTTC.

This clonotype was counted a few times. The V gene is TRBV12-3 or TRBV12-4, the J gene TRBJ1-6, with unresolved D. CDR3 length equals 14 residues. V shed 6 bases and J shed 8 bases, with 14 bases lying between them. The CDR3: CASSFGGIDSPLHF. For the CDR3, the DNA is TGTGCCAGCAGCTTTGGCGGGATTGATTCACCCCTCCACTTT.

This chain connects TRBV2 to TRBJ1-2; 9 bases are a match to TRBD1. The V gene's germline CDR1 is SNHLY and CDR2 FYNNEI. After removal of 6 bases from V and 5 bases from J, the junction contained 10 bases not matched to a gene. This CDR3 region has 15 residues. CDR3 sequence (DNA): TGTGCCAGCAGACCGGGACAGGGAGCAGCTTATGGCTACACCTTC. Translation: CASRPGQGAAYGYTF.

This clonotype was seen ten or more times. The chain recombines TRBV7-2 with TRBJ2-5, with D possibly matching TRBD1 (7 bases). This CDR3 comprises 15 residues. The V end lost 4 bases, the J end lost 5 bases, and 17 bases lay between the germline ends. The germline V gene has CDR1 SGHTA and CDR2 FQGNSA. CDR3 bases: TGTGCCAGCAGCTGGAGGGGGCAAGGGGGTGAGACCCAGTACTTC. It codes for CASSWRGQGGETQYF.

The rearrangement joins TRBV6-5 to TRBJ1-4; 7 bases are a match to TRBD1. Germline V CDR1 and CDR2: MNHEY, SVGAGI. Trimming took 6 bases from V and 2 from J; bases not matched to a gene: 6. The length of the CDR3 is 15 residues. CDR3 DNA sequence: TGTGCCAGCAGAACAGGGGTGTTGACTAATGAAAAACTGTTTTTT. Amino acid sequence: CASRTGVLTNEKLFF.

This clonotype was observed at least ten times. This rearrangement joins TRBV7-2 to TRBJ1-2; a possible D gene is TRBD1 (6 bases). Germline V CDR1 and CDR2: SGHTA, FQGNSA. Trimming pared 7 bases from V and 7 bases from J, leaving 19 bases between. CDR3 length equals 14 residues. DNA of the CDR3: TGTGCCAGCACCCCGGACAGCCCGGGACCTGGCTACACCTTC. Protein: CASTPDSPGPGYTF.

The chain has TRBV7-2 and TRBJ1-1, with D perhaps matching TRBD1 (6 bases). Germline CDR1 reads SGHTA; CDR2 reads FQGNSA. The V and J ends lost 6 bases and 4 bases respectively, with 15 bases between them. This CDR3 spans 14 amino acids. CDR3: CASRQNRVGTEAFF. The DNA of the CDR3 is TGTGCCAGCAGGCAAAACAGGGTCGGCACTGAAGCTTTCTTT.

This clonotype has a count of ten or more. As DNA, the CDR3 is TGTGCCAGCAGCCCCCGGCGGGGGCAGCCCCAGCATTTT. This sequence encodes CASSPRRGQPQHF. This chain joins TRBV7-9 and TRBJ1-5, with D perhaps matching TRBD1 (5 bases). The CDR3 is 13 residues long. The germline gives CDR1 SEHNR, CDR2 FQNEAQ (reference sequence). V was trimmed by 5 bases and J by 7 bases, leaving 12 bases between them.

V gene TRBV6-1 combines with J gene TRBJ2-1, with 9 bases aligning to TRBD1. The germline V gene encodes CDR1 MNHNS and CDR2 SASEGT. The CDR3 is 14 amino acids. The V segment lost 7 bases and the J segment 9 bases; nucleotides outside the gene matches: 10. As DNA, the CDR3 is TGTGCCAGCAACCGACAGGGGGGCTCGGGTGAGCAGTTCTTC. This encodes CASNRQGGSGEQFF.

The chain couples TRBV18 to TRBJ1-1; D is undetermined. The V end was cut by 3 bases, the J end by 3 bases, with 8 bases between. This CDR3 has 13 amino acids. Germline-derived CDR1 and CDR2 are KGHSH and LQKENI. The CDR3 nucleotides are TGTGCCAGCTCACCGAGTAAGGACACTGAAGCTTTCTTT. Translating gives CASSPSKDTEAFF.

This clonotype was seen more than once but under ten times. This chain uses TRBV29-1 with TRBJ2-3; the D is unclear. V was shortened by 4 bases and J by 8 bases, with 1 base between the two germline ends. CDR3 length: 8 residues. The germline V gene encodes CDR1 SQVTM and CDR2 ANQGSEA. The CDR3 is CSVGTQYF. The CDR3 nucleotides read TGCAGCGTTGGTACGCAGTATTTT.

This clonotype was detected ten times or more. The chain couples TRBV7-9 to TRBJ1-5; D gene uncertain. V lost 1 base and J lost 1, with 14 bases in between. This CDR3 is 17 amino acids long. Germline lookup yields CDR1 SEHNR and CDR2 FQNEAQ (reference sequence). Here the CDR3 DNA reads TGTGCCAGCAGCTTAGGGTCCGGGATCCCGAGCAATCAGCCCCAGCATTTT. Translating it yields CASSLGSGIPSNQPQHF.

This clonotype came up a few times. J is TRBJ2-3 and V is TRBV5-1; D not certain. The CDR3 is 13 amino acids. Trimming removed 3 bases at V and 4 bases at J, with 9 bases between. Germline V gives CDR1 SGHRS, CDR2 YFSETQ. The CDR3 DNA is TGCGCCAGCAGCTACGTAACCTCAGATACGCAGTATTTT. Its protein product is CASSYVTSDTQYF.